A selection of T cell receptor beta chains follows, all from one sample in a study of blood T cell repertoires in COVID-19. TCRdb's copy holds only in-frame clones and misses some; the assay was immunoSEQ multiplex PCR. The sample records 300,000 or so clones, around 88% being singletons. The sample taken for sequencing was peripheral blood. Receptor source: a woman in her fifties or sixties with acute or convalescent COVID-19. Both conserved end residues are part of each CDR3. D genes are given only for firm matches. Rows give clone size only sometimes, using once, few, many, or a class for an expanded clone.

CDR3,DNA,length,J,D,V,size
CSGRTGEETQYF,TGCAGCGGCAGGACAGGGGAAGAGACCCAGTACTTC,12,TRBJ2-5,TRBD1,TRBV29-1,NA
CASSLAGTGSYNEQFF,TGCGCCAGCAGCTTGGCCGGGACAGGGTCCTACAATGAGCAGTTCTTC,16,TRBJ2-1,TRBD1,TRBV5-1,once
CASSFQSPDRAYGNTIYF,TGTGCCAGCAGCTTTCAGTCCCCGGACAGGGCGTACGGAAACACCATATATTTT,18,TRBJ1-3,TRBD1,TRBV7-2,NA
CASSLTMTSGTYTGELFF,TGTGCCAGCTCGCTCACCATGACTAGCGGAACCTACACCGGGGAGCTGTTTTTT,18,TRBJ2-2,TRBD2,TRBV18,NA
CASSGTSGRARETQYF,TGTGCCAGCAGCGGGACTAGCGGGAGGGCCAGGGAGACCCAGTACTTC,16,TRBJ2-5,TRBD2,TRBV9,NA
CASSSRSSYEQYF,TGTGCCAGCAGCTCCAGAAGCTCCTACGAGCAGTACTTC,13,TRBJ2-7,NA,TRBV5-6,NA
CASTIGAVYNEQFF,TGTGCCAGTACCATAGGGGCAGTCTACAATGAGCAGTTCTTC,14,TRBJ2-1,NA,TRBV19,once
CASSLDLTLGETQYF,TGTGCCAGCAGCTTAGATCTGACTCTGGGAGAGACCCAGTACTTC,15,TRBJ2-5,NA,TRBV7-9,NA
CASSATGNQPQHF,TGTGCCAGTAGTGCGACAGGGAATCAGCCCCAGCATTTT,13,TRBJ1-5,TRBD1,TRBV19,few
CASSYGGVGNTIYF,TGTGCCAGCAGTTACGGAGGGGTTGGAAACACCATATATTTT,14,TRBJ1-3,NA,TRBV6-5,NA
CATSNRVEMTEAFF,TGTGCCACCTCAAACAGGGTGGAGATGACTGAAGCTTTCTTT,14,TRBJ1-1,NA,TRBV15,NA
CASSIDRGLSNQPQHF,TGTGCCAGTAGTATCGACAGGGGGCTCAGCAATCAGCCCCAGCATTTT,16,TRBJ1-5,TRBD1,TRBV19,NA
CASSPGLSGGYQETQYF,TGTGCCAGCTCACCAGGGCTAAGCGGGGGCTACCAAGAGACCCAGTACTTC,17,TRBJ2-5,TRBD2,TRBV18,once
CASSRMGLAGTKGNEQFF,TGCGCCAGCAGCCGCATGGGACTAGCGGGAACAAAGGGCAATGAGCAGTTCTTC,18,TRBJ2-1,TRBD2,TRBV4-1,few
CASGLGDSANTGELFF,TGTGCCAGCGGCCTTGGGGACAGCGCGAACACCGGGGAGCTGTTTTTT,16,TRBJ2-2,TRBD1,TRBV27,NA
CASSLNLGNTIYF,TGTGCCAGCAGTTTAAATTTAGGAAACACCATATATTTT,13,TRBJ1-3,NA,TRBV12-3/TRBV12-4,NA
CASSLPGTSVNQETQYF,TGCGCCAGCAGCTTGCCGGGGACTAGCGTCAACCAAGAGACCCAGTACTTC,17,TRBJ2-5,TRBD2,TRBV5-1,NA
CASSTQGVQETQYF,TGTGCCAGTAGTACACAGGGGGTCCAAGAGACCCAGTACTTC,14,TRBJ2-5,TRBD1,TRBV19,NA
CASSLGASAYYEQYF,TGTGCCAGCAGCTTAGGGGCTAGCGCATACTACGAGCAGTACTTC,15,TRBJ2-7,NA,TRBV7-2,NA
CASSDTQGAGYGYTF,TGTGCCAGCAGTGACACACAGGGGGCGGGCTATGGCTACACCTTC,15,TRBJ1-2,TRBD1,TRBV6-1,NA
CASSPGQAYNEQFF,TGTGCCAGCAGCCCGGGACAGGCATACAATGAGCAGTTCTTC,14,TRBJ2-1,TRBD1,TRBV5-4,NA
CASSSTTQSRIEQFF,TGTGCCAGCAGCTCCACCACACAGAGCCGTATCGAGCAGTTCTTC,15,TRBJ2-1,NA,TRBV5-4,NA
CATSDLFGDYGYTF,TGTGCCACCAGTGATTTGTTTGGAGACTATGGCTACACCTTC,14,TRBJ1-2,NA,TRBV24-1,NA
CASSWGRQSYEQYF,TGTGCCAGCAGTTGGGGGCGACAGAGCTACGAGCAGTACTTC,14,TRBJ2-7,NA,TRBV27,once
CAISDSGGNQPQHF,TGTGCCATCAGTGATTCCGGGGGAAATCAGCCCCAGCATTTT,14,TRBJ1-5,NA,TRBV10-3,NA
CASSPAGMNTEAFF,TGTGCCAGCAGCCCTGCAGGGATGAACACTGAAGCTTTCTTT,14,TRBJ1-1,NA,TRBV3-1/TRBV3-2,NA
CASSVGRWSTDTQYF,TGTGCCAGCAGTGTCGGGAGGTGGTCCACAGATACGCAGTATTTT,15,TRBJ2-3,TRBD2,TRBV3-1/TRBV3-2,once
CASSPRLAGHNEQFF,TGCGCCAGCAGCCCCCGACTAGCGGGACACAATGAGCAGTTCTTC,15,TRBJ2-1,TRBD2,TRBV4-3,NA
CASSLAYMYNEQFF,TGTGCCAGCAGCTTAGCGTACATGTACAATGAGCAGTTCTTC,14,TRBJ2-1,NA,TRBV7-8,NA
CASSPSGWAGGSPYEQYF,TGTGCCAGCAGCCCAAGCGGTTGGGCGGGAGGGTCTCCGTACGAGCAGTACTTC,18,TRBJ2-7,TRBD2,TRBV11-2,NA
CASSADRGINQPQHF,TGTGCCAGCAGCGCGGACAGGGGAATTAATCAGCCCCAGCATTTT,15,TRBJ1-5,TRBD1,TRBV7-2,NA